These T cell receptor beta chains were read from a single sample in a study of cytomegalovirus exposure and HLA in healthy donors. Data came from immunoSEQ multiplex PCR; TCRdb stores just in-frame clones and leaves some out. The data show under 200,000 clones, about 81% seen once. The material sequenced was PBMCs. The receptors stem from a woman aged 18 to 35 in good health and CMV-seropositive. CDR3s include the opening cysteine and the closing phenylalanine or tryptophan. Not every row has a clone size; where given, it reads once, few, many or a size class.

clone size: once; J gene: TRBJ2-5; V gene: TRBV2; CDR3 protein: CASRATSGQETQYF
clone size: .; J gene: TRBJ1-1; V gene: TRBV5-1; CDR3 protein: CASSLGEGSLNTEAFF
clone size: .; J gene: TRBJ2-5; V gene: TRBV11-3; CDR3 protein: CASSLARGGQETQYF
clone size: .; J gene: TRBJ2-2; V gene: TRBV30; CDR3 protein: CAWRRGQGDTGELFF
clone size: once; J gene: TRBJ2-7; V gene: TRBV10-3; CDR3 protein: CAISDTRSSYEQYF
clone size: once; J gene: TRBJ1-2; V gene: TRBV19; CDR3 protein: CASSRTGEWGTNYGYTF
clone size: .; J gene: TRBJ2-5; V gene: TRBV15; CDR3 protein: CATSRVPQGPETQYF
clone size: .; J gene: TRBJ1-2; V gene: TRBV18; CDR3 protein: CASSPRGQGARGYTF
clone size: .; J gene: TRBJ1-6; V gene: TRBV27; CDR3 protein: CASSSWEGMGNSPLHF
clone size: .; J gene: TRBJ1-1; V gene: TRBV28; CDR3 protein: CASSLTGLSEAFF
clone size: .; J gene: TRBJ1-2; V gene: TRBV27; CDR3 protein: CASSFRRVPLDGYTF
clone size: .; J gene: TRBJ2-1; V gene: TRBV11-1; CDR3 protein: CASRPTGGEEQFF
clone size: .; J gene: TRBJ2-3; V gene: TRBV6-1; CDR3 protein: CASETLAGSGDTQYF
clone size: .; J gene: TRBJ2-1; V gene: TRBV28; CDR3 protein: CASSLLRGLNEQFF
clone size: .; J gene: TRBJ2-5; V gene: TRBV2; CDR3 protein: CASSEAAANQETQYF
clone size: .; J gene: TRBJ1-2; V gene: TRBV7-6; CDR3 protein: CASSLEAGDGYGYTF
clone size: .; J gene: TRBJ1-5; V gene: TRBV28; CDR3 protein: CASSLGTNQPQHF
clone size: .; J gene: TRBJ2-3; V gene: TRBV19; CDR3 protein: CASSGDRATPDTQYF
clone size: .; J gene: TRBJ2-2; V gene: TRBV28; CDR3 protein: CASSLMWFGGNTGELFF
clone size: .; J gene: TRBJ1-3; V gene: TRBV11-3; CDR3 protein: CASTNEGAGGNTIYF
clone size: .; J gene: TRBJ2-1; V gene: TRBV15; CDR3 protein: CATSRGRGANNEQFF
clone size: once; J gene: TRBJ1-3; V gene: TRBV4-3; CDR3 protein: CASSQDWRTDSGNTIYF
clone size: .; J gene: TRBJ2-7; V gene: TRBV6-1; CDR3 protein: CASSLGQSYEQYF
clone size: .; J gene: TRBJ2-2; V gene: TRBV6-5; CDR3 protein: CASSYSAPGGTGELFF
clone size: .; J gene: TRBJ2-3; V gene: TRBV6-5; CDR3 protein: CASSYSLAGGTDTQYF
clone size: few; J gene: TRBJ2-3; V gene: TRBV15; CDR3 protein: CATSGGRETDTQYF
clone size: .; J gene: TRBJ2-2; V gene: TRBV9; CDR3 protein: CASSPTGQGTGELFF
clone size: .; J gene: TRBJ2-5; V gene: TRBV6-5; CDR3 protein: CASSYSINRGRETQYF
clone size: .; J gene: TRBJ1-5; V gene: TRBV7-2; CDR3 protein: CASSLAAVSNQPQHF
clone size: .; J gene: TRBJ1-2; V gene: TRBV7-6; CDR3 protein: CASSWGTGDNYGYTF
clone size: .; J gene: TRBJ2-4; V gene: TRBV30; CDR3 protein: CAWEPGQGKNIQYF
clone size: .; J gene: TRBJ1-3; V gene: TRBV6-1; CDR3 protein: CASIQGSSGNTIYF
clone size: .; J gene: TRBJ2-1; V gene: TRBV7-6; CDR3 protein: CASSLSTLGSGGGSEQFF
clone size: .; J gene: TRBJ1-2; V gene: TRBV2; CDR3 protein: CASSEALQGGYGYTF
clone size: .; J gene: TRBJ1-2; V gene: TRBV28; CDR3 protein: CASSGVRGFGYTF
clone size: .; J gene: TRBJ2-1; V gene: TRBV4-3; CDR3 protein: CASSQGLAGGFEQFF
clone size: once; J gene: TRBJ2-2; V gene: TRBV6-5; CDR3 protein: CATSRGTSMTGELFF
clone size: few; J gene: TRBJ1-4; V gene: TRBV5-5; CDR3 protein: CASSLPDNYEKLFF
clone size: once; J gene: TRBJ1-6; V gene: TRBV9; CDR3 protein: CASSVAGLGSPLHF
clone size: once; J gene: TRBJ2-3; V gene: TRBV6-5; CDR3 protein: CASSTGHHTDTQYF
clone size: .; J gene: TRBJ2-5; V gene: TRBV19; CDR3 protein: CASSRTRWSETQYF
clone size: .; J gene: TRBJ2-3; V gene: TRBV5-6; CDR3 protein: CASSFPGTDTQYF
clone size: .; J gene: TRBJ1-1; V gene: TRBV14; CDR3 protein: CASSQDLRAEAFF
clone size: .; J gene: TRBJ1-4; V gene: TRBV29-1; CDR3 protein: CSVVLGVTNEKLFF
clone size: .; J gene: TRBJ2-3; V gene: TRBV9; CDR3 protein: CASSVAAGTSPPTSTDTQYF
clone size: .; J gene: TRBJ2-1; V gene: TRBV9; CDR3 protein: CASSAGLAGASYNEQFF
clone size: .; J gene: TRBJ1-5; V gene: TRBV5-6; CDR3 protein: CASSFGLPGPQHF
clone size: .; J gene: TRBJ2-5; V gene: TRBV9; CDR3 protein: CASSVEGSGGAIAQYF
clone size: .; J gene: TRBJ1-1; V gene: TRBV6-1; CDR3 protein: CASSESPVSTEAFF